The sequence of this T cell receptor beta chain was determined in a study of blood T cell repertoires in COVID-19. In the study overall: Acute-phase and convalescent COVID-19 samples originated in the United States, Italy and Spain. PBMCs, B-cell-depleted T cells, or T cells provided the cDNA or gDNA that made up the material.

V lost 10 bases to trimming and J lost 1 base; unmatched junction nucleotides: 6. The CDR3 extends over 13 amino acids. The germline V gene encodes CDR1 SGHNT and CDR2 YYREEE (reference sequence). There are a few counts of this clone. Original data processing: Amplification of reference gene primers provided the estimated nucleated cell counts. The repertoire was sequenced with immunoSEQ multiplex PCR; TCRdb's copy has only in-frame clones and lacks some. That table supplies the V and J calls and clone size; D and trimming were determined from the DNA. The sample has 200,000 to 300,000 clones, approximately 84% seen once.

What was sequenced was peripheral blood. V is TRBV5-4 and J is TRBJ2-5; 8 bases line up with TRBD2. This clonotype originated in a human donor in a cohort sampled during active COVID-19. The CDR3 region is CALRGAGQETQYF. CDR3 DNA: TGTGCCCTGCGGGGGGCCGGCCAAGAGACCCAGTACTTC. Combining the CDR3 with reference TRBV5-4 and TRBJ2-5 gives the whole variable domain ETGVTQSPTHLIKTRGQQVTLRCSSQSGHNTVSWYQQALGQGPQFIFQYYREEENGRGNFPPRFSGLQFPNYSSELNVNALELDDSALYLCALRGAGQETQYFGPGTRLLVL.